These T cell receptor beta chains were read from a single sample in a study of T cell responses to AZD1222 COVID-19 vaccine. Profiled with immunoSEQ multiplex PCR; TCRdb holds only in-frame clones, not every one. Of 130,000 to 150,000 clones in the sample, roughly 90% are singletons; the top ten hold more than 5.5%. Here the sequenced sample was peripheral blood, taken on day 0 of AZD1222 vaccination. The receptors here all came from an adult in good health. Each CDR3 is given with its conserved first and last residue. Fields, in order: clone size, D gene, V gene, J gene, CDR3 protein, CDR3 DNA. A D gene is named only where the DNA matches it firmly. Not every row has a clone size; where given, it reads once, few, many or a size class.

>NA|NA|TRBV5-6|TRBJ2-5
CASSLAFAEETQYF
TGTGCCAGCAGCTTGGCTTTCGCTGAAGAGACCCAGTACTTC
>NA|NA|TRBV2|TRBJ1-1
CASSDYPAQSMNTEAFF
TGTGCCAGCAGTGACTACCCCGCACAGAGTATGAACACTGAAGCTTTCTTT
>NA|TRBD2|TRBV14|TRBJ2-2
CASSPSGGGTGELFF
TGTGCCAGCAGCCCCTCGGGAGGGGGCACCGGGGAGCTGTTTTTT
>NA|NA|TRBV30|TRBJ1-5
CAWSGLSNQPQHF
TGTGCCTGGTCGGGGCTTAGCAATCAGCCCCAGCATTTT
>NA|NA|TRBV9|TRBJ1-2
CASSSTNGYTF
TGTGCCAGCAGCAGTACTAATGGCTACACCTTC
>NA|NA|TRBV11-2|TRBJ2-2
CASSLISGTGELFF
TGTGCCAGCAGCTTAATCTCGGGCACCGGGGAGCTGTTTTTT
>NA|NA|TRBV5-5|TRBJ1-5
CASSLGGGNQPQHF
TGTGCCAGCAGCTTGGGTGGGGGCAATCAGCCCCAGCATTTT
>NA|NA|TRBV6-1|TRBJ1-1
CASSEVKGTEAFF
TGTGCCAGCAGTGAAGTTAAGGGCACTGAAGCTTTCTTT
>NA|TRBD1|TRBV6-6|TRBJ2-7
CASRTTGILYEQYF
TGTGCCAGCAGAACGACAGGGATTTTGTACGAGCAGTACTTC
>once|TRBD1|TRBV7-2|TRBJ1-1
CASSSGGTGAEAFF
TGTGCCAGCAGCTCAGGGGGGACTGGGGCTGAAGCTTTCTTT
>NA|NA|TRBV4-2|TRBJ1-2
CASSQDLLVGGYTF
TGTGCCAGCAGCCAAGATCTATTGGTAGGTGGCTACACCTTC
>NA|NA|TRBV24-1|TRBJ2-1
CATSPPGQTYNEQFF
TGTGCCACCAGTCCTCCCGGGCAAACCTACAATGAGCAGTTCTTC
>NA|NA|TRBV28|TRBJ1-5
CASRPGGQPQHF
TGTGCCAGCAGACCGGGCGGGCAGCCCCAGCATTTT
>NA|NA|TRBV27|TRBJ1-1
CASSFWGVGTEAFF
TGTGCCAGCAGTTTTTGGGGCGTTGGCACTGAAGCTTTCTTT
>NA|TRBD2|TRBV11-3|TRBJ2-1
CASSQRDSYNEQFF
TGTGCCAGCAGTCAGCGGGACTCCTACAATGAGCAGTTCTTC